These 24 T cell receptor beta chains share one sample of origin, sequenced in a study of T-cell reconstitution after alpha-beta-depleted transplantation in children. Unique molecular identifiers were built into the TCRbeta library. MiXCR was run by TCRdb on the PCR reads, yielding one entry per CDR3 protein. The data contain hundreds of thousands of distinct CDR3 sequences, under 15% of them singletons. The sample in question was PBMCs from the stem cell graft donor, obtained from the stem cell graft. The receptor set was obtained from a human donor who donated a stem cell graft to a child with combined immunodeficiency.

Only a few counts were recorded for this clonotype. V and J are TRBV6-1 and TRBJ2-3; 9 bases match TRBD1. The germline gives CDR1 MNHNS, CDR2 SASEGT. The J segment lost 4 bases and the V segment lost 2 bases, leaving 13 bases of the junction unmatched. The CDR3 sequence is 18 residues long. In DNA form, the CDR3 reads TGTGCCAGCAGTGAAAAGGCTCGGAACAGGGGGCTCGCAGATACGCAGTATTTT. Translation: CASSEKARNRGLADTQYF.

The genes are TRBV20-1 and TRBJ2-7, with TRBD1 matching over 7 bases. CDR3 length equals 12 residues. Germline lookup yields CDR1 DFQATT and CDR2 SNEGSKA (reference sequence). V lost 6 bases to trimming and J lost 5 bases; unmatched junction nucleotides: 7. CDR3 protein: CSADRVAHEQYF. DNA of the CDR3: TGCAGTGCCGACAGGGTTGCACACGAGCAGTACTTC.

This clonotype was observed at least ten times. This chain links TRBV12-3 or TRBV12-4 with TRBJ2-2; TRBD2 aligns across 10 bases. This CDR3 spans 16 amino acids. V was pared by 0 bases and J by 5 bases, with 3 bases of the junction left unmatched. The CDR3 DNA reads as TGTGCCAGCAGTTTAGCGTCGACTAGCGGGACCGGGGAGCTGTTTTTT. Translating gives CASSLASTSGTGELFF.

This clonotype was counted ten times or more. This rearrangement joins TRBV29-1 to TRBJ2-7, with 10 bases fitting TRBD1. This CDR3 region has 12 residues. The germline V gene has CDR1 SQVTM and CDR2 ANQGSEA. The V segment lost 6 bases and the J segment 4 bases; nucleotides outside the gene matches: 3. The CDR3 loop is CSVDRGNYEQYF. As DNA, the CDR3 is TGCAGCGTGGACAGGGGGAATTACGAGCAGTACTTC.

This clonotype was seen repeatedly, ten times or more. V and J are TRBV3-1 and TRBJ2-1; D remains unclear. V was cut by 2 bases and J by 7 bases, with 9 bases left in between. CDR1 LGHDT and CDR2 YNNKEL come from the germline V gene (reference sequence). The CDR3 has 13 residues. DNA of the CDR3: TGTGCCAGCAGCCAATCCCGCCTAAATGAGCAGTTCTTC. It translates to CASSQSRLNEQFF.

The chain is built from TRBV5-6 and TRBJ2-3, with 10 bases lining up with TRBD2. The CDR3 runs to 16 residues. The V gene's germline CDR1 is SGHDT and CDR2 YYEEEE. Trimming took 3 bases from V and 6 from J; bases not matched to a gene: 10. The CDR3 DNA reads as TGTGCCAGCAGCTCCCGACTAGCGGGTGTTCCCGATACGCAGTATTTT. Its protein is CASSSRLAGVPDTQYF.

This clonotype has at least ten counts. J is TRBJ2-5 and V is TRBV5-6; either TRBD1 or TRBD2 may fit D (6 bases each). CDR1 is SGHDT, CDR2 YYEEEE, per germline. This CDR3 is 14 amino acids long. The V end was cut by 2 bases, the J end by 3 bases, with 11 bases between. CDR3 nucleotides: TGTGCCAGCAGCTTTCGGGGGCAGGAAGAGACCCAGTACTTC. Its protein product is CASSFRGQEETQYF.

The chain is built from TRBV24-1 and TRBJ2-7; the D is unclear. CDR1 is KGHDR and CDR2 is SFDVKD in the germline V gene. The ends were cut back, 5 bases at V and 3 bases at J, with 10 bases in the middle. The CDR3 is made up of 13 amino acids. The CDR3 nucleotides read TGTGCCACCAGTGGGCAGCCAGACTACGAGCAGTACTTC. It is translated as CATSGQPDYEQYF.

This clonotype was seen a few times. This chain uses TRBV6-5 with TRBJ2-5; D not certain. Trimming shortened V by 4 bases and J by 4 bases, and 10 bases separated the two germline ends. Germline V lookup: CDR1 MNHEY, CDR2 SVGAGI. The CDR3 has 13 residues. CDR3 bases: TGTGCCAGCAGTTGGGCTGAAATAGAGACCCAGTACTTC. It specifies CASSWAEIETQYF.

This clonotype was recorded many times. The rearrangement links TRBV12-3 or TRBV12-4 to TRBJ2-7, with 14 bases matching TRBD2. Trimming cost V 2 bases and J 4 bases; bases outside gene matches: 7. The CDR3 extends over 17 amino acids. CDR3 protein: CASSLRLAGGRPYEQYF. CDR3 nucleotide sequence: TGTGCCAGCAGTTTACGACTAGCGGGGGGGCGTCCTTACGAGCAGTACTTC.

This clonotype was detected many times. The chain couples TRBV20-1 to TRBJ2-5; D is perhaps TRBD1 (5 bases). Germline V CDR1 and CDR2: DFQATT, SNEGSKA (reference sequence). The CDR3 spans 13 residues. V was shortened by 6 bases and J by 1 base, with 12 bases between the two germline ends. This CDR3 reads CSADLQVQETQYF. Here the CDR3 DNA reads TGCAGTGCGGATTTACAGGTCCAAGAGACCCAGTACTTC.

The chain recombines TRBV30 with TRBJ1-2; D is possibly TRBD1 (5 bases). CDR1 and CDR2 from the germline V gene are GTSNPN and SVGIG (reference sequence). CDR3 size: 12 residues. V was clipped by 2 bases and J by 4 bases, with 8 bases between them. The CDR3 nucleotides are TGTGCCTGGAGTTCTGGGACCTATGGCTACACCTTC. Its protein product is CAWSSGTYGYTF. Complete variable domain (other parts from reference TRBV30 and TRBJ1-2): SQTIHQWPATLVQPVGSPLSLECTVEGTSNPNLYWYRQAAGRGLQLLFYSVGIGQISSEVPQNLSASRPQDRQFILSSKKLLLSDSGFYLCAWSSGTYGYTFGSGTRLTVV.

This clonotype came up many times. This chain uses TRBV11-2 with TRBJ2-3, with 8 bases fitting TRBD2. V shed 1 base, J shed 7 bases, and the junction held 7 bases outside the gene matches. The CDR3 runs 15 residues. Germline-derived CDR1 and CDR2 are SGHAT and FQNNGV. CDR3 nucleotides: TGTGCCAGCAGCTTAGTCGGGAGGGCCTCGAATACGCAGTATTTT. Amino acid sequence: CASSLVGRASNTQYF.

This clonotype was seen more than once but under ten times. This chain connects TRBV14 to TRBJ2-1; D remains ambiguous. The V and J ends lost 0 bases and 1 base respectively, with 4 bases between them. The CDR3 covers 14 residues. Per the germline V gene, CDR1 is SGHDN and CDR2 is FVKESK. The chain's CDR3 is CASSQDRSYNEQFF. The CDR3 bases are TGTGCCAGCAGCCAAGATAGGTCCTACAATGAGCAGTTCTTC.

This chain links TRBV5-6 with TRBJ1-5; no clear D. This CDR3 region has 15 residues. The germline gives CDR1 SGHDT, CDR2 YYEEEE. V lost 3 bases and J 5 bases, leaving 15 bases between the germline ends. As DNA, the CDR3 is TGTGCCAGCAGCTCTGGTGGCAGGTCTTATCAGCCCCAGCATTTT. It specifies CASSSGGRSYQPQHF.

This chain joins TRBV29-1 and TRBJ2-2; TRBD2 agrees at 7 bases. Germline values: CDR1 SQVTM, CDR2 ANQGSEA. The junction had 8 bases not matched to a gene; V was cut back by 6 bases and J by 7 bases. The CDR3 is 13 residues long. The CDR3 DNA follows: TGCAGCGTCCGGACATCGGGGGGCGGGGAGCTGTTTTTT. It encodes CSVRTSGGGELFF.

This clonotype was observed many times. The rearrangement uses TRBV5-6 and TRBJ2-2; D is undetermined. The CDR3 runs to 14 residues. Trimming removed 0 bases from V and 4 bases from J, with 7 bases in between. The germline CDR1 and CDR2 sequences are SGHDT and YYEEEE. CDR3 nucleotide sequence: TGTGCCAGCAGCTTGGTTGACCCCACCGGGGAGCTGTTTTTT. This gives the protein CASSLVDPTGELFF.

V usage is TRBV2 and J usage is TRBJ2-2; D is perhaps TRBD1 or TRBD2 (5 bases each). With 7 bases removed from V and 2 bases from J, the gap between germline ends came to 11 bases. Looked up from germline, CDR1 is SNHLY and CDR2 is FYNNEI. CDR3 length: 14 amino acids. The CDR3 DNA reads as TGTGCCAGCAAAGGGACGGTCAACACCGGGGAGCTGTTTTTT. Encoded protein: CASKGTVNTGELFF. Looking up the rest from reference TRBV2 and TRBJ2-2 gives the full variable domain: EPEVTQTPSHQVTQMGQEVILRCVPISNHLYFYWYRQILGQKVEFLVSFYNNEISEKSEIFDDQFSVERPDGSNFTLKIRSTKLEDSAMYFCASKGTVNTGELFFGEGSRLTVL.

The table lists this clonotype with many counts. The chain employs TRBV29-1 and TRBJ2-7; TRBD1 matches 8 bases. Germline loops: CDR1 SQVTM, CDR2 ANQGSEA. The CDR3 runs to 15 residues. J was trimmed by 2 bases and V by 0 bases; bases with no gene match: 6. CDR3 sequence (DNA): TGCAGCGTTGAAGAGCTGAGACAGGGGACCTACGAGCAGTACTTC. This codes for CSVEELRQGTYEQYF.

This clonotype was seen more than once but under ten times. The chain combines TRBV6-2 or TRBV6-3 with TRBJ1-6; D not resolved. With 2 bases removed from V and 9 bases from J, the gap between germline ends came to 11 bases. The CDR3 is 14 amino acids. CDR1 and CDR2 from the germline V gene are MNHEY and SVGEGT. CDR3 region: CASSYATSASPLHF. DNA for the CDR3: TGTGCCAGCAGTTACGCGACATCAGCTTCACCCCTCCACTTT.

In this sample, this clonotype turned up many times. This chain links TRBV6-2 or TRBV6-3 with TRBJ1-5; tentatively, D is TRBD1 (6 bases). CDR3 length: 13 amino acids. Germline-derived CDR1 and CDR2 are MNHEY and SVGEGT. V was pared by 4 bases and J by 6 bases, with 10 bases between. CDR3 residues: CASSWTVPQPQHF. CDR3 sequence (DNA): TGTGCCAGCAGTTGGACAGTGCCTCAGCCCCAGCATTTT.

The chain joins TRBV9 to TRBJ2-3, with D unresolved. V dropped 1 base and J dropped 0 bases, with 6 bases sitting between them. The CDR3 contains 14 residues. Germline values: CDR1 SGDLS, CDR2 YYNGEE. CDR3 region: CASSVQTSTDTQYF. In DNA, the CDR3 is TGTGCCAGCAGCGTACAAACTAGCACAGATACGCAGTATTTT. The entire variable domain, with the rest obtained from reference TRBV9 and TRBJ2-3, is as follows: DSGVTQTPKHLITATGQRVTLRCSPRSGDLSVYWYQQSLDQGLQFLIQYYNGEERAKGNILERFSAQQFPDLHSELNLSSLELGDSALYFCASSVQTSTDTQYFGPGTRLTVL.

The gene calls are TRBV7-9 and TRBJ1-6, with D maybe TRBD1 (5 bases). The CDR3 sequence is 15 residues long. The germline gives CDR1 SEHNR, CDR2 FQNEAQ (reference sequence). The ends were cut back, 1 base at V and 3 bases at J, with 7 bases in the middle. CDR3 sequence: CASSLGDGYNSPLHF. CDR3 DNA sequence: TGTGCCAGCAGCTTAGGGGACGGCTATAATTCACCCCTCCACTTT.

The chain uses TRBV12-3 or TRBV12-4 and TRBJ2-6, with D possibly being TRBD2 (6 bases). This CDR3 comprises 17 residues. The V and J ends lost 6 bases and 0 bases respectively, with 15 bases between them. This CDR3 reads CASRSGLLTSGANVLTF. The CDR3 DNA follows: TGTGCCAGCAGGTCGGGACTTTTGACCTCTGGGGCCAACGTCCTGACTTTC.